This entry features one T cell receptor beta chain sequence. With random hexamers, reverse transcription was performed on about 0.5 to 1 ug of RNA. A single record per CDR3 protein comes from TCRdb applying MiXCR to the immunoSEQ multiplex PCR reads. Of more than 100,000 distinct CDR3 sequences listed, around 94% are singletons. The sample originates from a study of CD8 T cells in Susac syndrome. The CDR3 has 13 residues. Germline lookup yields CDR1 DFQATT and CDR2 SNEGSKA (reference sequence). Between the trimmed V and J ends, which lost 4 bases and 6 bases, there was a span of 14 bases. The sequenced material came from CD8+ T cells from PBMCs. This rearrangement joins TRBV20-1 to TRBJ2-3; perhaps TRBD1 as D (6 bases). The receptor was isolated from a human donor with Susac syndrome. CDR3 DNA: TGCAGTGCTACAATCCAGGGGATCGATACGCAGTATTTT. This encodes CSATIQGIDTQYF.